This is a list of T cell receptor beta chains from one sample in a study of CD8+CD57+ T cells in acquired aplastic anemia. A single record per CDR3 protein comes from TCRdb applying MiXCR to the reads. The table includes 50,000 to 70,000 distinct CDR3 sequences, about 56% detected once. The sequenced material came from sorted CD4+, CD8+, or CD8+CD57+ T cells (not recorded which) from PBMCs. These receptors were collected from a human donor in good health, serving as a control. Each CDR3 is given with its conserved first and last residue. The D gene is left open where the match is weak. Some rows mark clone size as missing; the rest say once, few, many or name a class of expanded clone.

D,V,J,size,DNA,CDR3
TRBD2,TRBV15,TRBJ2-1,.,TGTGCCACCAGCAAGCGGGACTTTCGCGATGAGCAGTTCTTC,CATSKRDFRDEQFF
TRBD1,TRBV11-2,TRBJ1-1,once,TGTGCCAGCAGCATGACAGGGGGTAACACTGAAGCTTTCTTT,CASSMTGGNTEAFF
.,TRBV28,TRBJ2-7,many,TGTGCCAGCACCCGGGACTCATACGAGCAGTACTTC,CASTRDSYEQYF
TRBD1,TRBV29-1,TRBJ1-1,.,TGCAGCGTTCTTTCATTAGGGGGCGCGAGCACTGAAGCTTTCTTT,CSVLSLGGASTEAFF
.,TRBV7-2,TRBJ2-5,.,TGTGCCAGCAGCTTAGCAGGACTGACCACGTTGGCCCAGTACTTC,CASSLAGLTTLAQYF
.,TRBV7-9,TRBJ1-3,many,TGTGCCAGCACCCGAGGGACCACATGGAGCTCTGGAAACACCATATATTTT,CASTRGTTWSSGNTIYF
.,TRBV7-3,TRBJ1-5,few,TGTGCCAGCAGCTTTGGGGTAACTCAGCCCCAGCATTTT,CASSFGVTQPQHF
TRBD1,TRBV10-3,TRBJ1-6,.,TGTGCCATCAGTGAAAGGGACAGAGCGGTCGATAATTCACCCCTCCACTTT,CAISERDRAVDNSPLHF
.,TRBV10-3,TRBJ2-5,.,TGTGCCATCAGTGAGTCTCCCCGACTCGAAGAGACCCAGTACTTC,CAISESPRLEETQYF
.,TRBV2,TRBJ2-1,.,TGTGCCAGCAGGCAAAAGGGGGGTCCCTACAATGAGCAGTTCTTC,CASRQKGGPYNEQFF
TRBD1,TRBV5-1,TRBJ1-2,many,TGCGCCAGCAGCCTACAGGGGGTAGATGGCTACACCTTC,CASSLQGVDGYTF
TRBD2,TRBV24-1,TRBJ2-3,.,TGTGCCACCAGTGATATAGCGGGAGATAATCCAGATACGCAGTATTTT,CATSDIAGDNPDTQYF
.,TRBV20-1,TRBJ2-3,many,TGCAGTGCGGGACCGTACACAGATACGCAGTATTTT,CSAGPYTDTQYF
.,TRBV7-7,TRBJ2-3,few,TGTGCCAGCAGCTTAGGGTTGACAGATACGCAGTATTTT,CASSLGLTDTQYF
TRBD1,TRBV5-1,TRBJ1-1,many,TGCGCCAGCACCCGCTCTGTCGGGACAGAAGGGTCCACTGAAGCTTTCTTT,CASTRSVGTEGSTEAFF
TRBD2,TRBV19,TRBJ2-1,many,TGTGCCAGTAGTTCCCTCGGACTAGCCTCCTACAATGAGCAGTTCTTC,CASSSLGLASYNEQFF
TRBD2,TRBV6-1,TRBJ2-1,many,TGTGCCAGCAGCCCTATTCGGGAGGGCCCTATGGGTGAGCAGTTCTTC,CASSPIREGPMGEQFF
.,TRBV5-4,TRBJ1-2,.,TGTGCCAGCAGCTTGAACCACGACTATGGCTACACCTTC,CASSLNHDYGYTF
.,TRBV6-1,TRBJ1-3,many,TGTGCCAGCAGTGCCATTTCGACAGGCCTCTCTGGAAACACCATATATTTT,CASSAISTGLSGNTIYF
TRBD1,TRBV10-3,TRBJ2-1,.,TGTGCCTCCCAGGGGGGACAGGCGGACAATGAGCAGTTCTTC,CASQGGQADNEQFF
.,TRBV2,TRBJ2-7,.,TGTGCCAGCAGTGATTCCGAGAACCCCTACGAGCAGTACTTC,CASSDSENPYEQYF
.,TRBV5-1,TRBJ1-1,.,TGCGCCAGCAGCTTGGACAGGGCCACTGAAGCTTTCTTT,CASSLDRATEAFF
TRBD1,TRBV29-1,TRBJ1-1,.,TGCAGCGTTCCAGGGGGCACTGAAGCTTTCTTT,CSVPGGTEAFF
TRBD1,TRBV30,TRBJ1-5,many,TGTGCCTGGATGAACAGGGGATGGGATCAGCCCCAGCATTTT,CAWMNRGWDQPQHF
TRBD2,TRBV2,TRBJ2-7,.,TGTGCCAGCACCCTAGCGGGAGACTACGAGCAGTACTTC,CASTLAGDYEQYF
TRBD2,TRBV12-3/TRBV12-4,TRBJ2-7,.,TGTGCCAGCAGCCTTCTCACTAGCGGGGGAAACTACGAGCAGTACTTC,CASSLLTSGGNYEQYF
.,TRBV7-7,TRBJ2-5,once,TGTGCCAGCAGCTTAGACAGATCACAAGAGACCCAGTACTTC,CASSLDRSQETQYF
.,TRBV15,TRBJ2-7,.,TGTGCCACCAGCAGAGCGACAGCGCTCTACGAGCAGTACTTC,CATSRATALYEQYF
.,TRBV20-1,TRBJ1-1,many,TGCAGTGCTAGAGAACGACCCAGGGCTGAAGCTTTCTTT,CSARERPRAEAFF
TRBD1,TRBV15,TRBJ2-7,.,TGTGCCACCAGCAGAGTTCAGTGGACAGGGGGCCTGGAGCAGTACTTC,CATSRVQWTGGLEQYF
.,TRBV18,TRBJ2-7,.,TGTGCCACCTCTGGGGGCTACGAGCAGTACTTC,CATSGGYEQYF
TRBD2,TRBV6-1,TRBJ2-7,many,TGTGCCAGCAGCCGTAGCGGGTTCGGCTACGAGCAGTACTTC,CASSRSGFGYEQYF
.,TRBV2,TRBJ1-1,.,TGTGCCAGCAGAGACCGGAGCGGAGCCACTGAAGCTTTCTTT,CASRDRSGATEAFF
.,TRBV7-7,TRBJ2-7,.,TGTGCCAGCAGCGTGACAGGATCCTACGAGCAGTACTTC,CASSVTGSYEQYF
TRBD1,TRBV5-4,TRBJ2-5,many,TGTGCCAGCAGCAATCGACAGGGTTTGGAGACCCAGTACTTC,CASSNRQGLETQYF